This entry lists 24 T cell receptor beta chains sequenced from one sample in a study of blood T cell repertoires in COVID-19. Using immunoSEQ multiplex PCR, the repertoire was profiled, and TCRdb retains in-frame clones only, with some absent. The table shows 200,000 to 250,000 clones, with less than 90% occurring only once. The sample comprised peripheral blood. The receptors were sampled from a man in his 70s with acute or convalescent COVID-19.

The genes are TRBV18 and TRBJ2-1, with D perhaps matching TRBD1 (6 bases). The ends were cut back, 2 bases at V and 7 bases at J, with 12 bases in the middle. This CDR3 is 14 amino acids long. From germline, CDR1 is KGHSH and CDR2 LQKENI. The CDR3 DNA reads as TGTGCCAGCTCACCAGGGCAGGGGTGGAATGAGCAGTTCTTC. Encoded protein: CASSPGQGWNEQFF. The complete variable domain, with remaining parts taken from reference TRBV18 and TRBJ2-1, reads NAGVMQNPRHLVRRRGQEARLRCSPMKGHSHVYWYRQLPEEGLKFMVYLQKENIIDESGMPKERFSAEFPKEGPSILRIQQVVRGDSAAYFCASSPGQGWNEQFFGPGTRLTVL.

The chain uses TRBV12-5 and TRBJ2-1; 7 bases fit TRBD2. The junction had 7 bases not matched to a gene; V was cut back by 0 bases and J by 5 bases. CDR3 length equals 16 residues. CDR1 and CDR2 (germline): LGHNT, FRNRAP. CDR3 protein: CASGLVVGGGDNEQFF. DNA of the CDR3: TGTGCTAGTGGTTTGGTAGTTGGCGGGGGTGACAATGAGCAGTTCTTC.

V usage is TRBV29-1 and J usage is TRBJ2-7; 11 nucleotides match TRBD2. The germline V gene encodes CDR1 SQVTM and CDR2 ANQGSEA. The trim removed 3 bases at V and 6 bases at J, leaving 4 bases unmatched. The CDR3 length is 13 residues. The CDR3 sequence is CSVDELAGGEQYF. The CDR3 coding sequence is TGCAGCGTTGATGAGCTAGCGGGAGGCGAGCAGTACTTC.

The chain combines TRBV9 with TRBJ1-3; D may be TRBD1 (5 bases). The CDR3 covers 16 residues. V was trimmed by 4 bases and J by 0 bases, leaving 14 bases between them. Germline V gene data show CDR1 as SGDLS and CDR2 as YYNGEE. CDR3 nucleotide sequence: TGTGCCAGCAGCACCATGGAGGGGAGCTCTGGAAACACCATATATTTT. Amino acids: CASSTMEGSSGNTIYF.

The chain joins TRBV2 to TRBJ2-5; possible D gene TRBD2, 7 bases. V shed 6 bases and J shed 5 bases, with 16 bases lying between them. The CDR3 length is 14 residues. The V gene's germline CDR1 is SNHLY and CDR2 FYNNEI. The chain's CDR3 is CASRRGGPGETQYF. As DNA, the CDR3 is TGTGCCAGCAGGAGGGGGGGGCCCGGTGAGACCCAGTACTTC. Full variable domain (remainder filled in from reference TRBV2 and TRBJ2-5): EPEVTQTPSHQVTQMGQEVILRCVPISNHLYFYWYRQILGQKVEFLVSFYNNEISEKSEIFDDQFSVERPDGSNFTLKIRSTKLEDSAMYFCASRRGGPGETQYFGPGTRLLVL.

The chain employs TRBV10-3 and TRBJ2-1; D not certain. The CDR3 totals 16 residues. V was shortened by 0 bases and J by 1 base, with 10 bases between the two germline ends. Germline lookup yields CDR1 ENHRY and CDR2 SYGVKD. The CDR3 region has the DNA TGTGCCATCAGTGAGTCGTCCCTCGGGTCCTACAATGAGCAGTTCTTC. Its protein is CAISESSLGSYNEQFF.

This clone was recorded only once. The V gene is TRBV2, the J gene TRBJ1-2, with D hard to call. Germline V CDR1 and CDR2: SNHLY, FYNNEI. The CDR3 covers 12 residues. Trimming took off 2 bases at V and 3 bases at J, with 4 bases between the two ends. CDR3 sequence (DNA): TGTGCCAGCAGTGAAACGGACTATGGCTACACCTTC. This gives the protein CASSETDYGYTF.

The rearrangement links TRBV10-3 to TRBJ2-3; 9 bases match TRBD2. V was clipped by 0 bases and J by 0 bases; unmatched bases: 7. The CDR3 extends over 18 amino acids. Germline V gives CDR1 ENHRY, CDR2 SYGVKD. CDR3 sequence (DNA): TGTGCCATCAGTGAGTCGACTCTGGCGGGGGGGAGCACAGATACGCAGTATTTT. Its translation: CAISESTLAGGSTDTQYF.

V and J are TRBV29-1 and TRBJ1-1; maybe TRBD1 (5 bases). V dropped 4 bases and J dropped 4 bases, with 19 bases sitting between them. This CDR3 is 15 amino acids long. Germline assignment: CDR1 SQVTM and CDR2 ANQGSEA. CDR3 in amino acids: CSVVPGGTKVTEAFF. CDR3 sequence (DNA): TGCAGCGTTGTCCCCGGAGGGACTAAGGTCACTGAAGCTTTCTTT. Together with reference TRBV29-1 and TRBJ1-1, the CDR3 gives the full variable domain: SAVISQKPSRDICQRGTSLTIQCQVDSQVTMMFWYRQQPGQSLTLIATANQGSEATYESGFVIDKFPISRPNLTFSTLTVSNMSPEDSSIYLCSVVPGGTKVTEAFFGQGTRLTVV.

This clone has only a few counts. The chain is built from TRBV30 and TRBJ2-7, with D perhaps TRBD1 (5 bases). Germline loops: CDR1 GTSNPN, CDR2 SVGIG (reference sequence). V lost 3 bases and J lost 0, with 6 bases in between. The CDR3 contains 12 residues. CDR3 sequence (DNA): TGTGCCTGGAGGGACAACTCCTACGAGCAGTACTTC. Translated, it gives CAWRDNSYEQYF.

This sequence joins TRBV5-1 and TRBJ2-7, with a weak D call TRBD2 (6 bases). The germline V and J ends were trimmed by 7 bases and 0 bases, with 11 bases remaining between them. The germline V gene has CDR1 SGHRS and CDR2 YFSETQ. CDR3 length: 13 amino acids. The chain's CDR3 is CASSGGSSYEQYF. DNA for the CDR3: TGCGCCAGCTCCGGGGGAAGCTCCTACGAGCAGTACTTC.

In DNA, the CDR3 is TGTGCCAGCAGTTTAAACCCACGGACAAGGGGCGAGCAGTACTTC. This translates into CASSLNPRTRGEQYF. The J gene is TRBJ2-7, the V gene TRBV27; TRBD1 might be the D (5 bases). This CDR3 comprises 15 residues. Germline CDR1 reads MNHEY; CDR2 reads SMNVEV (reference sequence). Trimming shortened V by 2 bases and J by 6 bases, and 17 bases separated the two germline ends.

The chain joins TRBV24-1 to TRBJ2-1, with 9 bases fitting TRBD2. CDR1 KGHDR and CDR2 SFDVKD come from the germline V gene. Trimming cost V 2 bases and J 6 bases; bases outside gene matches: 4. The CDR3 is 15 residues long. The CDR3 region is CATSDYSGSGNEQFF. Here the CDR3 DNA reads TGTGCCACCAGTGATTATAGCGGGAGTGGCAATGAGCAGTTCTTC.

The chain carries TRBV4-3 and TRBJ1-2, with 9 bases matching TRBD1. Germline CDR1 reads LGHNA; CDR2 reads YSLEER. V was pared by 0 bases and J by 4 bases, with 12 bases of the junction left unmatched. The CDR3 loop spans 18 amino acids. CDR3 DNA sequence: TGCGCCAGCAGCCAAGATCGAACAGGGGGCTTTACTTTCTATGGCTACACCTTC. It codes for CASSQDRTGGFTFYGYTF.

The genes are TRBV27 and TRBJ2-3; the D is unclear. The CDR3 is 15 residues long. Germline CDR1 and CDR2: MNHEY and SMNVEV (reference sequence). The ends were cut back, 6 bases at V and 0 bases at J, with 13 bases in the middle. The CDR3 loop is CASSELLKSTDTQYF. The CDR3 DNA sequence: TGTGCCAGCAGCGAACTCCTGAAGAGCACAGATACGCAGTATTTT.

The chain carries TRBV2 and TRBJ2-1, with TRBD2 matching over 7 bases. The CDR3 is 14 residues long. Germline CDR1 and CDR2: SNHLY and FYNNEI. J lost 6 bases, V lost 2 bases, and 4 bases had no gene match. CDR3 loop: CASSERDYLNEQFF. The CDR3 DNA sequence: TGTGCCAGCAGTGAAAGGGACTATCTCAATGAGCAGTTCTTC.

This clone has a single count. The rearrangement joins TRBV13 to TRBJ2-7; possibly TRBD2 for D (6 bases). Trimming took 5 bases from V and 3 from J, leaving 29 bases between them. Per the germline V gene, CDR1 is PRHDT and CDR2 is FYEKMQ (reference sequence). The CDR3 loop spans 19 amino acids. CDR3 bases: TGTGCCAGCAGCACCCGCCAAAGAGGCCCCGGGACTTGGGTCTACGAGCAGTACTTC. It is translated as CASSTRQRGPGTWVYEQYF.

This clone has only a few counts. DNA for the CDR3: TGTGCCAGCTCCCTCGGGACATATATGGAAGCTTTCTTT. The encoded protein is CASSLGTYMEAFF. The rearrangement joins TRBV18 to TRBJ1-1, with TRBD1 as a possible D gene (6 bases). V was cut by 6 bases and J by 8 bases, with 16 bases left in between. Germline CDR1 is KGHSH and CDR2 is LQKENI. The CDR3 runs to 13 residues.

The chain links TRBV5-4 to TRBJ2-5; TRBD1 agrees at 9 bases. Germline CDR1 SGHNT, CDR2 YYREEE (reference sequence). V trimming: 3 bases; J trimming: 3 bases; junction bases outside the gene matches: 9. This CDR3 region has 16 residues. CDR3 sequence: CASSSRDRVSEETQYF. CDR3 bases: TGTGCCAGCAGCTCCCGGGACAGGGTATCGGAAGAGACCCAGTACTTC.

The CDR3 reads CASSLSGGTYEQYF. The CDR3 DNA follows: TGTGCCAGCAGCTTGTCAGGGGGAACCTACGAGCAGTACTTC. The rearrangement uses TRBV5-4 and TRBJ2-7; TRBD1 matches at 7 bases. This CDR3 spans 14 amino acids. Germline V gene lookup returns CDR1 SGHNT and CDR2 YYREEE (reference sequence). The V and J ends lost 1 base and 2 bases, in that order; junction bases with no gene match: 3.

This rearrangement joins TRBV5-1 to TRBJ2-1; the match to TRBD2 covers 7 bases. After removal of 1 base from V and 6 bases from J, the junction contained 7 bases not matched to a gene. This CDR3 is built from 15 residues. Germline CDR1 and CDR2: SGHRS and YFSETQ. The CDR3 coding sequence is TGCGCCAGCAGCTTGTCCCCAGCGGGAACCAATGAGCAGTTCTTC. Translating gives CASSLSPAGTNEQFF.

The V call is TRBV7-3, the J call TRBJ2-1, with a weak D call TRBD1 (6 bases). V was shortened by 4 bases and J by 0 bases, with 13 bases between the two germline ends. Germline values: CDR1 SGHTA, CDR2 FQGTGA. The CDR3 has 16 amino acids. CDR3 region: CASSSRGASSYNEQFF. The CDR3 DNA is TGTGCCAGCAGCTCCAGGGGCGCTAGCTCCTACAATGAGCAGTTCTTC.

The rearrangement joins TRBV9 to TRBJ2-5, with a weak D call TRBD2 (7 bases). Trimming took off 0 bases at V and 1 base at J, with 16 bases between the two ends. Germline-derived CDR1 and CDR2 are SGDLS and YYNGEE. The CDR3 is 17 amino acids. The CDR3 bases are TGTGCCAGCAGCGTAGATCACGGGGGGCTAATCCAAGAGACCCAGTACTTC. This codes for CASSVDHGGLIQETQYF. Together with reference TRBV9 and TRBJ2-5, the CDR3 gives the full variable domain: DSGVTQTPKHLITATGQRVTLRCSPRSGDLSVYWYQQSLDQGLQFLIQYYNGEERAKGNILERFSAQQFPDLHSELNLSSLELGDSALYFCASSVDHGGLIQETQYFGPGTRLLVL.

The chain carries TRBV28 and TRBJ1-2; the D is unclear. Per the germline V gene, CDR1 is MDHEN and CDR2 is SYDVKM. Deletions cut 2 bases from V and 2 bases from J, with 6 bases between. The CDR3 length is 13 residues. CDR3 sequence (DNA): TGTGCCAGCAGTTTAGCAGCGAACTATGGCTACACCTTC. This encodes CASSLAANYGYTF.